Following are 12 T cell receptor beta chains from one sample sequenced in a study of CD8 T cells in ankylosing spondylitis. MiXCR was run by TCRdb on the 5' RACE reads, yielding one entry per CDR3 protein. The table has some 87,000 distinct CDR3 sequences, around 30% seen once. Material: blood, either unsorted or a sorted T cell fraction (not recorded which). Every receptor here comes from a male donor with ankylosing spondylitis or in good health (not recorded which).

J is TRBJ2-7 and V is TRBV7-6, with D possibly being TRBD1 or TRBD2 (5 bases each). The CDR3 totals 13 residues. Trimming removed 5 bases at V and 1 base at J, with 9 bases between. Per the germline V gene, CDR1 is SGHVS and CDR2 is FNYEAQ. DNA for the CDR3: TGTGCCAGCAGCCGGGACCCTTCCTACGAGCAGTACGTC. Translating gives CASSRDPSYEQYV.

This clonotype was seen at least ten times. V gene TRBV6-1 combines with J gene TRBJ2-7, with 9 bases lining up with TRBD1. J lost 3 bases, V lost 6 bases, and 6 bases had no gene match. The germline gives CDR1 MNHNS, CDR2 SASEGT. CDR3 length equals 14 residues. The CDR3 sequence is CASRGTGQGYEQYF. The CDR3 bases are TGTGCCAGCAGGGGAACGGGACAGGGCTACGAGCAGTACTTC.

This clonotype was found a few times. The chain uses TRBV29-1 and TRBJ2-2; possible D gene TRBD2, 5 bases. This CDR3 has 13 amino acids. Trimming pared 4 bases from V and 4 bases from J, leaving 10 bases between. The germline CDR1 and CDR2 sequences are SQVTM and ANQGSEA. The CDR3 nucleotides are TGCAGCGTTGTGCTAGCTTCCACCGGGGAGCTGTTTTTT. As protein: CSVVLASTGELFF.

The J gene is TRBJ1-5, the V gene TRBV24-1, with 8 bases that match TRBD1. The germline gives CDR1 KGHDR, CDR2 SFDVKD. This CDR3 spans 13 amino acids. The junction had 1 base not matched to a gene; V was cut back by 6 bases and J by 4 bases. CDR3 residues: CATSWTGNQPQHF. For the CDR3, the DNA is TGTGCCACCAGTTGGACAGGGAATCAGCCCCAGCATTTT.

This clonotype was seen more than once but under ten times. V and J are TRBV20-1 and TRBJ2-3, with TRBD2 matching 8 bases. Per germline, CDR1 DFQATT and CDR2 SNEGSKA (reference sequence). J lost 6 bases, V lost 5 bases, and 7 bases had no gene match. The CDR3 contains 13 residues. The CDR3 DNA sequence: TGCAGTGCTTACGCGGGAGGTAGGGATACGCAGTATTTT. Its protein product is CSAYAGGRDTQYF.

The CDR3 region is CASSPGGDSGNTIYF. The CDR3 region has the DNA TGCGCCAGCAGCCCGGGAGGAGATTCTGGAAACACCATATATTTT. V usage is TRBV10-2 and J usage is TRBJ1-3, with unresolved D. The ends were cut back, 6 bases at V and 1 base at J, with 13 bases in the middle. This CDR3 has 15 residues. Germline V gene sequence: CDR1 WSHSY, CDR2 SAAADI.

This clonotype came up once. CDR3 sequence (DNA): TGCGCCAGCAGCTTGGTGACTAGCGACGAGCAGTACTTC. Amino acids: CASSLVTSDEQYF. This rearrangement joins TRBV5-1 to TRBJ2-7; 8 bases fit TRBD2. This CDR3 is 13 amino acids long. CDR1 is SGHRS and CDR2 is YFSETQ in the germline V gene. Trimming at V came to 0 bases and at J to 5 bases, leaving 1 base not matched to a gene.

This clonotype has more than one count but fewer than ten. V gene TRBV7-2 combines with J gene TRBJ1-2; D is unclear. Per germline, CDR1 SGHTA and CDR2 FQGNSA. Trimming removed 5 bases at V and 6 bases at J, with 10 bases between. The CDR3 sequence is 12 residues long. In DNA, the CDR3 is TGTGCCAGCAGCCGAAACGGGAATGGCTACACCTTC. It translates to CASSRNGNGYTF.

This rearrangement joins TRBV6-1 to TRBJ1-2; unclear D gene. The V gene lost 4 bases and the J gene lost 5 bases, with 8 bases spanning the gap. Germline V gene data show CDR1 as MNHNS and CDR2 as SASEGT. The CDR3 loop spans 12 amino acids. CDR3 loop: CASSAQEYGYTF. CDR3 nucleotides: TGTGCCAGCAGTGCCCAAGAGTATGGCTACACCTTC.

V gene TRBV2 combines with J gene TRBJ1-6; D is unresolved. The CDR3 loop spans 19 amino acids. Germline V gene lookup returns CDR1 SNHLY and CDR2 FYNNEI. With 8 bases removed from V and 0 bases from J, the gap between germline ends came to 23 bases. CDR3 residues: CASVQAPRPDSSYNSPLHF. The CDR3 region has the DNA TGTGCCAGCGTGCAGGCCCCAAGACCCGATAGCTCCTATAATTCACCCCTCCACTTT. Full variable domain (outside the CDR3, taken from reference TRBV2 and TRBJ1-6): EPEVTQTPSHQVTQMGQEVILRCVPISNHLYFYWYRQILGQKVEFLVSFYNNEISEKSEIFDDQFSVERPDGSNFTLKIRSTKLEDSAMYFCASVQAPRPDSSYNSPLHFGNGTRLTVT.

This clonotype was counted between two and nine times. This rearrangement joins TRBV11-1 to TRBJ1-2, with D perhaps matching TRBD1 (5 bases). This CDR3 spans 14 amino acids. Deletions cut 3 bases from V and 7 bases from J, with 15 bases between. Germline CDR1 reads SGHAT; CDR2 reads FQDESV (reference sequence). The DNA for the CDR3 is TGTGCCAGCAGCTTTCGGGGGGTCCCGAGTGGCTACACCTTC. Its translation: CASSFRGVPSGYTF.

This clonotype was counted ten times or more. V usage is TRBV20-1 and J usage is TRBJ1-5; D gene unclear. V lost 7 bases, J lost 5 bases, and 15 bases lay in between. Germline V CDR1 and CDR2: DFQATT, SNEGSKA (reference sequence). The CDR3 has 13 amino acids. CDR3 in DNA: TGCAGTGTCTCGTCTGGGCGGGATCAGCCCCAGCATTTT. Amino acids: CSVSSGRDQPQHF.